A single sample gave rise to the 27 T cell receptor beta chains below, sequenced in a study of shared clonotypes between healthy human individuals. Clones were sequenced by immunoSEQ multiplex PCR, and TCRdb holds only the in-frame ones, with some missing. The sample yields roughly 700,000 clones, roughly 70% seen once. The material sequenced was memory CD4+ T cells sorted from blood. As to subset: CD45RA-negative fraction. These receptors were collected from a woman under 40 in good health.

The V call is TRBV18, the J call TRBJ2-5; tentatively, D is TRBD2 (5 bases). From germline, CDR1 is KGHSH and CDR2 LQKENI. The CDR3 runs to 16 residues. Trimming removed 3 bases from V and 4 bases from J, with 18 bases in between. The DNA for the CDR3 is TGTGCCAGCTCACCCAGTTCCACAGCTGGGAGAGAGACCCAGTACTTC. Amino acids: CASSPSSTAGRETQYF.

V gene TRBV4-1 combines with J gene TRBJ1-6; D ambiguous. The CDR3 loop spans 15 amino acids. Trimming stripped 4 bases from V and 3 bases from J, with 10 bases between. CDR1 is MGHRA and CDR2 is YSYEKL in the germline V gene. CDR3 amino acids: CASSLTRNYNSPLHF. The CDR3 DNA reads TGCGCCAGCAGCCTTACGCGGAACTATAATTCACCCCTCCACTTT.

V usage is TRBV6-6 and J usage is TRBJ2-7; 8 nucleotides line up with TRBD2. Germline CDR1 is MNHNY and CDR2 is SVGAGI (reference sequence). CDR3 length: 14 residues. The ends lost 4 bases at V and 3 bases at J; junction bases unmatched: 5. Here the CDR3 reads CASSSGTSRYEQYF. CDR3 coding DNA: TGTGCCAGCAGTTCCGGGACTAGTCGCTACGAGCAGTACTTC.

The V call is TRBV4-1, the J call TRBJ2-7, with TRBD1 matching over 7 bases. Germline V CDR1 and CDR2: MGHRA, YSYEKL. The J segment lost 7 bases and the V segment lost 1 base, leaving 16 bases of the junction unmatched. The CDR3 spans 17 residues. The CDR3 spells CASSQAQRTGTLWEQYF. For the CDR3, the DNA is TGCGCCAGCAGCCAAGCCCAAAGGACAGGCACCCTTTGGGAGCAGTACTTC.

The chain employs TRBV2 and TRBJ2-1, with D possibly TRBD1 on 6 matching bases. CDR1 is SNHLY and CDR2 is FYNNEI in the germline V gene. The CDR3 totals 15 residues. Deletions cut 3 bases from V and 0 bases from J, with 9 bases between. DNA for the CDR3: TGTGCCAGCAGTGAGGGACATAGCTCCTACAATGAGCAGTTCTTC. Its translation: CASSEGHSSYNEQFF.

This chain connects TRBV7-8 to TRBJ2-4; the D is unclear. The CDR3 has 15 residues. Germline assignment: CDR1 SGHVS and CDR2 FQNEAQ. Trimming pared 7 bases from V and 1 base from J, leaving 14 bases between. This chain's CDR3 is CASTGTAGAKNIQYF. Written as DNA, the CDR3 is TGTGCCAGCACCGGAACGGCAGGTGCCAAAAACATTCAGTACTTC. Supplemented by reference TRBV7-8 and TRBJ2-4, the full variable domain reads GAGVSQSPRYKVAKRGQDVALRCDPISGHVSLFWYQQALGQGPEFLTYFQNEAQLDKSGLPSDRFFAERPEGSVSTLKIQRTQQEDSAVYLCASTGTAGAKNIQYFGAGTRLSVL.

The V gene is TRBV5-1, the J gene TRBJ2-3; D is ambiguous. Trimming stripped 1 base from V and 5 bases from J, with 5 bases between. Germline V CDR1 and CDR2: SGHRS, YFSETQ. This CDR3 spans 12 amino acids. CDR3 residues: CASSLQIDTQYF. The CDR3 bases are TGCGCCAGCAGCTTGCAGATAGATACGCAGTATTTT.

V usage is TRBV7-6 and J usage is TRBJ2-7; D remains ambiguous. Germline-derived CDR1 and CDR2 are SGHVS and FNYEAQ. Trimming left V 5 bases short and J 5 bases short, with 13 bases between. This CDR3 has 13 amino acids. CDR3 protein: CASSPDPENEQYF. Written as DNA, the CDR3 is TGTGCCAGCAGCCCGGATCCCGAAAACGAGCAGTACTTC.

This chain connects TRBV19 to TRBJ2-5, with a weak D call TRBD1 (6 bases). Germline CDR1 and CDR2: LNHDA and SQIVND (reference sequence). The CDR3 spans 14 residues. Trimming took 4 bases from V and 5 from J, leaving 14 bases between them. This chain's CDR3 is CASSRTDVLETQYF. In nucleotides, the CDR3 is TGTGCCAGTAGTAGGACAGACGTCTTGGAGACCCAGTACTTC.

V is TRBV4-1 and J is TRBJ2-2; D unresolved. There are 12 residues in the CDR3. Trimming took 3 bases from V and 6 from J, leaving 5 bases between them. From germline, CDR1 is MGHRA and CDR2 YSYEKL. The chain's CDR3 is CASSQVAGELFF. The CDR3, as DNA: TGCGCCAGCAGCCAGGTGGCCGGGGAGCTGTTTTTT.

This clone turned up a few times. The chain uses TRBV6-5 and TRBJ2-3; weak D call: TRBD1 (6 bases). Germline CDR1 and CDR2: MNHEY and SVGAGI. V was pared by 5 bases and J by 5 bases, with 14 bases between. There are 14 residues in the CDR3. CDR3: CASSRRDTRDTQYF. CDR3 nucleotides: TGTGCCAGCAGTCGTCGGGACACTCGAGATACGCAGTATTTT.

This clone was seen at least ten times. The V and J genes are TRBV28 and TRBJ2-7, with 7 bases lining up with TRBD1. Germline loops: CDR1 MDHEN, CDR2 SYDVKM. This CDR3 spans 17 amino acids. J was trimmed by 4 bases and V by 5 bases; bases with no gene match: 17. The CDR3 sequence: CASSLSPSRDRNYEQYF. DNA for the CDR3: TGTGCCAGCAGTCTCTCACCCTCCCGGGACAGAAATTACGAGCAGTACTTC.

J is TRBJ1-1 and V is TRBV6-1; no definite D call. Germline V gives CDR1 MNHNS, CDR2 SASEGT. The V and J ends lost 3 bases and 5 bases respectively, with 13 bases between them. The CDR3 contains 14 residues. The CDR3 DNA sequence: TGTGCCAGCAGTGAGACTAACCGGGGAACTGAAGCTTTCTTT. It specifies CASSETNRGTEAFF.

This chain joins TRBV27 and TRBJ2-3; 8 positions agree with TRBD2. J was trimmed by 3 bases and V by 6 bases; bases with no gene match: 8. Germline CDR1 is MNHEY and CDR2 is SMNVEV (reference sequence). This CDR3 spans 15 amino acids. CDR3 residues: CASSPMSGGTDTQYF. CDR3 coding DNA: TGTGCCAGCAGCCCCATGTCGGGGGGGACAGATACGCAGTATTTT.

The J gene is TRBJ2-7, the V gene TRBV28, with D possibly matching TRBD1 (6 bases). The germline CDR1 and CDR2 sequences are MDHEN and SYDVKM. The CDR3 runs 15 residues. Trimming pared 6 bases from V and 0 bases from J, leaving 15 bases between. The CDR3 coding sequence is TGTGCCAGCAGGCCTCGGGACAAGAGCTCCTACGAGCAGTACTTC. As protein: CASRPRDKSSYEQYF.

Only one count was recorded for this clone. The V and J genes are TRBV5-1 and TRBJ2-5; the D gene is possibly TRBD1 (6 bases). Trimming took 4 bases from V and 5 from J, leaving 15 bases between them. Germline-derived CDR1 and CDR2 are SGHRS and YFSETQ. The CDR3 extends over 14 amino acids. In DNA form, the CDR3 reads TGCGCCAGCAGCATGGGACACGAGGGGGAGACCCAGTACTTC. This translates into CASSMGHEGETQYF.

The chain is built from TRBV29-1 and TRBJ2-2, with a possible D match to TRBD2 (6 bases). The CDR3 has 12 amino acids. Germline values: CDR1 SQVTM, CDR2 ANQGSEA. Trimming removed 8 bases from V and 6 bases from J, with 13 bases in between. CDR3 loop: CSCGVNAGELFF. CDR3 bases: TGCAGCTGCGGGGTCAACGCCGGGGAGCTGTTTTTT.

V is TRBV5-6 and J is TRBJ1-3; weak D call: TRBD1 (6 bases). CDR3 length equals 16 residues. Germline V gene data show CDR1 as SGHDT and CDR2 as YYEEEE. Between the trimmed V and J ends, which lost 1 base and 2 bases, there was a span of 13 bases. The CDR3 DNA reads as TGTGCCAGCAGCTTGTATAGGGGGATGGCTGGAAACACCATATATTTT. Protein: CASSLYRGMAGNTIYF.

Here the CDR3 DNA reads TGTGCCAGCAGCCTCGACGGGACCGAGATGGTGGAGCAGTACTTC. Its translation: CASSLDGTEMVEQYF. The chain uses TRBV9 and TRBJ2-7, with D possibly called TRBD1 or TRBD2 (5 bases each). Germline values: CDR1 SGDLS, CDR2 YYNGEE. CDR3 size: 15 residues. Trimming pared 4 bases from V and 7 bases from J, leaving 21 bases between.

The gene calls are TRBV5-1 and TRBJ2-3; 10 bases fit TRBD2. The junction had 17 bases not matched to a gene; V was cut back by 3 bases and J by 4 bases. Germline CDR1 reads SGHRS; CDR2 reads YFSETQ. CDR3 size: 19 residues. CDR3 region: CASSSGDRRIAGGPDTQYF. Here the CDR3 DNA reads TGCGCCAGCAGCTCGGGAGACAGGAGGATAGCGGGAGGCCCAGATACGCAGTATTTT.

The CDR3 reads CASSKDRLANEQFF. The CDR3 DNA reads as TGTGCCAGCAGCAAAGATCGGCTAGCCAATGAGCAGTTCTTC. The chain couples TRBV21-1 to TRBJ2-1; the table calls TRBD2, which could not be checked here. TRBV21-1 is a pseudogene segment. There are 14 residues in the CDR3.

This chain connects TRBV11-2 to TRBJ2-2; no clear D gene. The CDR3 runs to 14 residues. In germline, CDR1 is SGHAT, CDR2 FQNNGV. Trimming shortened V by 2 bases and J by 6 bases, and 10 bases separated the two germline ends. CDR3: CASSLQMGSGELFF. The CDR3 DNA is TGTGCCAGCAGCTTACAGATGGGGTCCGGGGAGCTGTTTTTT.

The J gene is TRBJ2-1, the V gene TRBV7-3; the match to TRBD2 covers 13 bases. V trimming: 5 bases; J trimming: 8 bases; junction bases outside the gene matches: 6. The CDR3 spans 15 residues. Germline CDR1 and CDR2: SGHTA and FQGTGA. The CDR3 DNA reads TGTGCCAGCAGCAGGACTAGCGGGAGTCGCGATGAGCAGTTCTTC. Translated, it gives CASSRTSGSRDEQFF.

The rearrangement joins TRBV5-1 to TRBJ1-1; 9 positions match TRBD1. Germline lookup yields CDR1 SGHRS and CDR2 YFSETQ. V lost 4 bases, J lost 1 base, and 8 bases stayed unmatched. This CDR3 is built from 16 residues. The CDR3 sequence is CASSTGQGPGNTEAFF. As DNA, the CDR3 is TGCGCCAGCAGCACAGGACAGGGGCCGGGGAACACTGAAGCTTTCTTT.

The chain recombines TRBV5-8 with TRBJ1-3, with D unresolved. Trimming cost V 1 base and J 3 bases, with 8 bases left between them. Germline CDR1 SGHTS, CDR2 YDEGEE. The CDR3 is 14 amino acids. The CDR3 DNA sequence: TGTGCCAGCAGCTTGTTCACGGGTGGAAACACCATATATTTT. Translating gives CASSLFTGGNTIYF.

This clone occurred a few times. The chain links TRBV27 to TRBJ2-1; D gene unclear. In germline, CDR1 is MNHEY, CDR2 SMNVEV (reference sequence). The CDR3 length is 15 residues. The V end lost 2 bases, the J end lost 2 bases, and 10 bases lay between the germline ends. CDR3 region: CASSLILSPYNEQFF. The DNA for the CDR3 is TGTGCCAGCAGTTTAATACTCTCCCCCTACAATGAGCAGTTCTTC.

V gene TRBV13 combines with J gene TRBJ2-2; 7 bases are a match to TRBD2. Trimming took 6 bases from V and 1 from J; bases not matched to a gene: 8. CDR3 size: 16 residues. Germline V gene lookup returns CDR1 PRHDT and CDR2 FYEKMQ (reference sequence). For the CDR3, the DNA is TGTGCCAGCAGTTTCCGCGGGAGCGTGAACACCGGGGAGCTGTTTTTT. Translated: CASSFRGSVNTGELFF.